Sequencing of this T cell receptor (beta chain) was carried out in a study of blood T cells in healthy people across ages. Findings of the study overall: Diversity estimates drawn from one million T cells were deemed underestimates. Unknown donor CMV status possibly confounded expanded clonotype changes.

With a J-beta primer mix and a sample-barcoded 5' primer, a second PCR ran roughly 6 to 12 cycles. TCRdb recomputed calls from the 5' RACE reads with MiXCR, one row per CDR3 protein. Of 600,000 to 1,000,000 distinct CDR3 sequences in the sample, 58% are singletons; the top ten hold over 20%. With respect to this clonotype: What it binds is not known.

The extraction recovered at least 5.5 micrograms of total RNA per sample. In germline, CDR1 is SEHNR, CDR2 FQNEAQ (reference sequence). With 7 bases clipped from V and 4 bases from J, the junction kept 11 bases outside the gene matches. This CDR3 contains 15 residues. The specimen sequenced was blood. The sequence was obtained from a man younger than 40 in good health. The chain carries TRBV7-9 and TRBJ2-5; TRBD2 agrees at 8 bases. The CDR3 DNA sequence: TGTGCCAGCACCCTTATAGCGGGGTGGGGAGAGACCCAGTACTTC. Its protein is CASTLIAGWGETQYF. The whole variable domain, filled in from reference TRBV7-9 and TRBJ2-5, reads DTGVSQNPRHKITKRGQNVTFRCDPISEHNRLYWYRQTLGQGPEFLTYFQNEAQLEKSRLLSDRFSAERPKGSFSTLEIQRTEQGDSAMYLCASTLIAGWGETQYFGPGTRLLVL.